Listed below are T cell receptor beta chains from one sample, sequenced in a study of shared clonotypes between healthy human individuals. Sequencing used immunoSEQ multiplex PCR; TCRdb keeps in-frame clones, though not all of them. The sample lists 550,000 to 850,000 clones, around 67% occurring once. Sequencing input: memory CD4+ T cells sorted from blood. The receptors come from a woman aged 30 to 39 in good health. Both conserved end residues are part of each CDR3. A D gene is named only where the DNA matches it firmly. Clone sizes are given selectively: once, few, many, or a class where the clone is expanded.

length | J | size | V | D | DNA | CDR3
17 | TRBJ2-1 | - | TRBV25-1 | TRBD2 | TGTGCCAGCAGTGAACCGACTAGCGGGAGCTCCTACAATGAGCAGTTCTTC | CASSEPTSGSSYNEQFF
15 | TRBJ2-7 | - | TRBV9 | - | TGTGCCAGCAGCGCCGTCGTTCTCTCCCTCTACGAGCAGTACTTC | CASSAVVLSLYEQYF
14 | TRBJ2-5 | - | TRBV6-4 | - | TGTGCCAGCAGCGACTTAAGCGGACAAGAGACCCAGTACTTC | CASSDLSGQETQYF
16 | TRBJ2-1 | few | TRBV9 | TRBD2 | TGTGCCAGCAGCGCCGGCCTCGGGACTACCAACAATGAGCAGTTCTTC | CASSAGLGTTNNEQFF
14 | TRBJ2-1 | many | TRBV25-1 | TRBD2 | TGTGCCAGCAGTGCTATTGGGACTAGCGCTGAGCAGTTCTTC | CASSAIGTSAEQFF
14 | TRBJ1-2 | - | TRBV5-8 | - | TGTGCCAGCAGCATCGGAAGGACATCTGGGGGCTACACCTTC | CASSIGRTSGGYTF
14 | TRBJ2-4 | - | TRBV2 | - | TGTGCCAGCAGTGGGGCCCCAGCCAAAAACATTCAGTACTTC | CASSGAPAKNIQYF
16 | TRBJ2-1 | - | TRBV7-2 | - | TGTGCCAGCAGCTCTTTTAGGCTCGGTGAGGAGAATGAGCAGTTCTTC | CASSSFRLGEENEQFF
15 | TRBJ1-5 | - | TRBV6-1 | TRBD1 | TGTGCCAGCAGCGAAACAGGGGGCGCGTATCAGCCCCAGCATTTT | CASSETGGAYQPQHF
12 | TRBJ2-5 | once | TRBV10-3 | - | TGTGCCATCAGGGGACCAGGAGAGACCCAGTACTTC | CAIRGPGETQYF
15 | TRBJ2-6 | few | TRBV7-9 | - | TGTGCCAGCAGCTTAAGGGAGGCTGGGGCCAACGTCCTGACTTTC | CASSLREAGANVLTF
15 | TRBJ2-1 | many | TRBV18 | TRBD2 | TGTGCCAGCTCACCACGAGCGGGAGGTGGTAATGAGCAGTTCTTC | CASSPRAGGGNEQFF
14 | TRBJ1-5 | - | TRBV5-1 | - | TGCGCCAGCAGCCCGGCAGGGGGCAATCAGCCCCAGCATTTT | CASSPAGGNQPQHF
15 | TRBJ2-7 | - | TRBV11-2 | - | TGTGCCAGCAGCTTAGAGCCCGAAAGCTCCTACGAGCAGTACTTC | CASSLEPESSYEQYF
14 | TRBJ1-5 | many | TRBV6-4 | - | TGTGCCAGCAGTGACTCGGAAGGGAGTAAGCCCCAGCATTTT | CASSDSEGSKPQHF
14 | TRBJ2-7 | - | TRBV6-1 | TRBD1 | TGTGCCAGCAGATGGACAGGGGGCGACTACGAGCAGTACTTC | CASRWTGGDYEQYF
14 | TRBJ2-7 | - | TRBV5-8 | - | TGTGCCAGCAGCTTGGATTTAGCAGATTACGAGCAGTACTTC | CASSLDLADYEQYF
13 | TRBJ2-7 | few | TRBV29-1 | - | TGCAGCGCCGCAGGGGACATCGGCGACGAGCAGTACTTC | CSAAGDIGDEQYF
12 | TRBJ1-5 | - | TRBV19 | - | TGTGCCAGTAGTAGAATTAATCAGCCCCAGCATTTT | CASSRINQPQHF
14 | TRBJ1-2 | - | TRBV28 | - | TGTGCCAGCAGTGTCGGCAGTACTAACTATGGCTACACCTTC | CASSVGSTNYGYTF
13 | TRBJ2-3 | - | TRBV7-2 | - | TGTGCCAGCAGCTTCGATTTTTCGGATACGCAGTATTTT | CASSFDFSDTQYF
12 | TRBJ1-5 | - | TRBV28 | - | TGTGCCAGTCGCGGGAGCAATCAGCCCCAGCATTTT | CASRGSNQPQHF
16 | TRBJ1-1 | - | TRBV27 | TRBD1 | TGTGCCAGCAGCCCAATGACAGGGGGGATGAACACTGAAGCTTTCTTT | CASSPMTGGMNTEAFF
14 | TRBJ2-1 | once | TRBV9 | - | TGTGCCAGCAGCGTAATGGCGGGACACAATGAGCAGTTCTTC | CASSVMAGHNEQFF
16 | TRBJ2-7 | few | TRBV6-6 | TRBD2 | TGTGCCAGCAGTCCTCAGGCTCCGGGACTAGGAGACGAGCAGTACTTC | CASSPQAPGLGDEQYF
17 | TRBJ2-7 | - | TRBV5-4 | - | TGTGCCAGCAGCCCAACCTTGGGGCGGGAAGGTTCCTACGAGCAGTACTTC | CASSPTLGREGSYEQYF
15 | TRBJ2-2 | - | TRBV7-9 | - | TGTGCCAGCAGCTCCTACCTAGCTGACACCGGGGAGCTGTTTTTT | CASSSYLADTGELFF
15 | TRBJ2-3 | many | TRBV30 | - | TGTGCCTGCCGCCCTCTCGCGGGGCGGGCAGATACGCAGTATTTT | CACRPLAGRADTQYF
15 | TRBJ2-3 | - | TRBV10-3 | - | TGTGCCATCAGTGACAGCGGAGGGAGCACAGATACGCAGTATTTT | CAISDSGGSTDTQYF
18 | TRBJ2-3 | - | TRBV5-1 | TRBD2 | TGCGCCAGCAGCTTGGCCTTCGGGGGACTAACTAGCACAGATACGCAGTATTTT | CASSLAFGGLTSTDTQYF
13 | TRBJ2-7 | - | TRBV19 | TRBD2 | TGTGCCAGTAGTGGGAGCGGGAGCCACGAGCAGTACTTC | CASSGSGSHEQYF
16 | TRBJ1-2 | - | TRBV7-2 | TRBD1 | TGTGCCAGCAGCCACTTCGGGACAGGGGAGGGTGGAAACTACACCTTC | CASSHFGTGEGGNYTF
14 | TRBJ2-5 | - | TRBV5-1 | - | TGCGCCAGCAGCTCAGGGGACGGTGAGGAGACCCAGTACTTC | CASSSGDGEETQYF
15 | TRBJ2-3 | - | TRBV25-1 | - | TGTGCCAGCAGTGAACCGGGACTCATCGGAGATACGCAGTATTTT | CASSEPGLIGDTQYF
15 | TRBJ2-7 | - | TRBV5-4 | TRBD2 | TGTGCCAGCAGTAGGCGACTAGCGGGAGCCTACGAGCAGTACTTC | CASSRRLAGAYEQYF
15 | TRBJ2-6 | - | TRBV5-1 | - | TGCGCCAGCAGCCAACAGAGCTCTGGGGCCAACGTCCTGACTTTC | CASSQQSSGANVLTF
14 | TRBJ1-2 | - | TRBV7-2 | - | TGTGCCAGCAGCTTGACCTCAGGGGTCTATGGCTACACCTTC | CASSLTSGVYGYTF
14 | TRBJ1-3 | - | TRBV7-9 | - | TGTGCCAGCAGCTTAGGGACCTCTGGAAACACCATATATTTT | CASSLGTSGNTIYF
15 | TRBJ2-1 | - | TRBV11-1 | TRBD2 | TGTGCCAGCCCAGCGGGAGGGGACTCCTACAATGAGCAGTTCTTC | CASPAGGDSYNEQFF
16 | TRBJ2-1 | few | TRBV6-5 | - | TGTGCCAGCAGTTCGTCATTTGCTAGCTCCTACAATGAGCAGTTCTTC | CASSSSFASSYNEQFF
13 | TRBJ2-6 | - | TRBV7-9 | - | TGTGCCAGCAGGAGGTCTGGGGCCAACGTCCTGACTTTC | CASRRSGANVLTF
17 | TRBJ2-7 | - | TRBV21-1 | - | TGTGCCAGCAGCCCAAGAGGGGGGTCTAGCGGAACCTACGAGCAGTACTTC | CASSPRGGSSGTYEQYF
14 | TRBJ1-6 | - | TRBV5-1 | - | TGCGCCAGCACGGAAGGAGCCTATAATTCACCCCTCCACTTT | CASTEGAYNSPLHF
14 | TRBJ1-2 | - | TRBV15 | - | TGTGCCACCAGCAGAGATAACGGGGACTATGGCTACACCTTC | CATSRDNGDYGYTF
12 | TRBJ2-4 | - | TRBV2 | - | TGTGCCAGCAACCAGGGGAAAAACATTCAGTACTTC | CASNQGKNIQYF
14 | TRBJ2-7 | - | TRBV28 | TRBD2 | TGTGCCAGCAGTTTTGTAGCGGGTCACTACGAGCAGTACTTC | CASSFVAGHYEQYF
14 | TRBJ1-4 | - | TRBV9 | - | TGTGCCAGCAGCTCCCAGGGGAGAGCTGAAAAACTGTTTTTT | CASSSQGRAEKLFF
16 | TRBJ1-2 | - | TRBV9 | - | TGTGCCAGCAGCCCAGCCCAGGGGCTAACTAACTATGGCTACACCTTC | CASSPAQGLTNYGYTF
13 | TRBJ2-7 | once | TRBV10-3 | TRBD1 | TGTGCCATCAGTGGACAGGGTATGGACGAGCAGTACTTC | CAISGQGMDEQYF
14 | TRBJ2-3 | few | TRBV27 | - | TGTGCCAGCAGTTCCCCCGGGATGTCAGATACGCAGTATTTT | CASSSPGMSDTQYF
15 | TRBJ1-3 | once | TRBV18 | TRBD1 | TGTGCCAGCTCACAGGGACAGGGACCTGGAAACACCATATATTTT | CASSQGQGPGNTIYF
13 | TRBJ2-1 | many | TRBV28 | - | TGTGCCAGCAGTGGGGCGATCTACAATGAGCAGTTCTTC | CASSGAIYNEQFF
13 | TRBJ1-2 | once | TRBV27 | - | TGTGCCAGCAGTCCGGGGACCTCCCGGCGCTACACCTTC | CASSPGTSRRYTF
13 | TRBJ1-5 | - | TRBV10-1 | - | TGCGCCAGCAGTGTGGGAAGAGATCAGCCCCAGCATTTT | CASSVGRDQPQHF
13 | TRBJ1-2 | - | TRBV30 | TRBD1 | TGTGCCTGGAGTGCGGACAGGCGATATGGCTACACCTTC | CAWSADRRYGYTF